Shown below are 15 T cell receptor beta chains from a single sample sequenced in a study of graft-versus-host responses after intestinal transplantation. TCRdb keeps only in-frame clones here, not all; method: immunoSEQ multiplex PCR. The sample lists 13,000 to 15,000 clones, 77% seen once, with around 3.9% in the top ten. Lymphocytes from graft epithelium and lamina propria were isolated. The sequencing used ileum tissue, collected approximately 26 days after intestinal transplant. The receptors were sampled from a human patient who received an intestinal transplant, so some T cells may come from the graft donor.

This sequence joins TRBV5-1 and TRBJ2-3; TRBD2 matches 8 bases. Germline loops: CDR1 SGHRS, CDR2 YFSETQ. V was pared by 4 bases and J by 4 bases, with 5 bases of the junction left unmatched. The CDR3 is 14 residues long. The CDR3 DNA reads TGCGCCAGCAGCCCGGGACTAGGGGCAGATACGCAGTATTTT. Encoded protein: CASSPGLGADTQYF.

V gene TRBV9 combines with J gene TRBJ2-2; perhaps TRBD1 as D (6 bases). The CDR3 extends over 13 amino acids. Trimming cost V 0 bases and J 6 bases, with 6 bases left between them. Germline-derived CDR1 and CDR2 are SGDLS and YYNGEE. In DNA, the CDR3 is TGTGCCAGCAGCGTAGAGGGGGCCGGGGAGCTGTTTTTT. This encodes CASSVEGAGELFF.

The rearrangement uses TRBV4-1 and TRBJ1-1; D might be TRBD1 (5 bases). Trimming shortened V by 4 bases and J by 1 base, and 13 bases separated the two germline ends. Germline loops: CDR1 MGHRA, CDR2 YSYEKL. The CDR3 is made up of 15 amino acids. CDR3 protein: CASSPSATENTEAFF. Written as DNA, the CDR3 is TGCGCCAGCAGCCCGTCTGCGACAGAGAACACTGAAGCTTTCTTT.

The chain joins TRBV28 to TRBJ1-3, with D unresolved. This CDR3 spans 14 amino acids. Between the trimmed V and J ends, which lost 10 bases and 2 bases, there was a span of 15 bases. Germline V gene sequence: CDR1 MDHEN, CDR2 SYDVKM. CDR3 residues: CATAEAKTGNTIYF. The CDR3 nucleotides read TGTGCCACCGCGGAGGCAAAGACTGGAAACACCATATATTTT.

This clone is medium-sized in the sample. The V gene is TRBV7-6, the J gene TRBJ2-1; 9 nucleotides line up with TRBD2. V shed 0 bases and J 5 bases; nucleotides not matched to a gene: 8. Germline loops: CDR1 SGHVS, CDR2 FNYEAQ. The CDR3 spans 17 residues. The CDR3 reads CASSLAPSGGRDNEQFF. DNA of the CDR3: TGTGCCAGCAGCTTAGCCCCGAGCGGGGGGAGGGACAATGAGCAGTTCTTC.

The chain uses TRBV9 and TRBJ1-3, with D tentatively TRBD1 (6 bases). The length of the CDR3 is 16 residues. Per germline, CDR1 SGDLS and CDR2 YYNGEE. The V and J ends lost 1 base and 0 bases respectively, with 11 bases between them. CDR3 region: CASSVYPDSSGNTIYF. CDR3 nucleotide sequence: TGTGCCAGCAGCGTATATCCGGACAGCTCTGGAAACACCATATATTTT.

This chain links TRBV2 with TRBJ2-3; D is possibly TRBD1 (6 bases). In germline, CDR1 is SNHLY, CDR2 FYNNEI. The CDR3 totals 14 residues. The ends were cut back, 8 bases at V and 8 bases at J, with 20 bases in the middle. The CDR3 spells CASRPDSFFGTQYF. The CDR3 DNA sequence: TGTGCCAGCCGGCCGGACAGCTTCTTCGGTACGCAGTATTTT.

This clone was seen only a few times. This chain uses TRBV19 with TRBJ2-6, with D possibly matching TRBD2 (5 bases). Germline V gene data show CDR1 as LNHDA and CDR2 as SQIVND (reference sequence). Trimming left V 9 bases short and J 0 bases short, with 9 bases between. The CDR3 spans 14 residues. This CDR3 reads CASEGSSGANVLTF. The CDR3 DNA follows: TGTGCCAGCGAAGGGAGCTCTGGGGCCAACGTCCTGACTTTC.

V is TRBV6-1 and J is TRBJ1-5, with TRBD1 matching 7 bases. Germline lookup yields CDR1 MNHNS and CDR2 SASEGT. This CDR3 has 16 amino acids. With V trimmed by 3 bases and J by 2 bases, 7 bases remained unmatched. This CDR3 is CASSEARGVGNQPQHF. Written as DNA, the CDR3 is TGTGCCAGCAGTGAGGCCAGGGGGGTGGGCAATCAGCCCCAGCATTTT.

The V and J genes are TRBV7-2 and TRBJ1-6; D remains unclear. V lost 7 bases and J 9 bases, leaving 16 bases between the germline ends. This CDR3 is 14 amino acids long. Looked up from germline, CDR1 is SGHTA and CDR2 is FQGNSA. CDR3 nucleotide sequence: TGTGCCAGCACCGACCGGGGTCAGATTTCACCCCTCCACTTT. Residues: CASTDRGQISPLHF.

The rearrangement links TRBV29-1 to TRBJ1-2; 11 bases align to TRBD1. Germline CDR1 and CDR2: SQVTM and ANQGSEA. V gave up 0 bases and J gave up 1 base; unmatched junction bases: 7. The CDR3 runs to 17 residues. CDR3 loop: CSVEDLGQGAINYGYTF. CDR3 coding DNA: TGCAGCGTTGAAGATCTTGGACAGGGGGCTATTAACTATGGCTACACCTTC.

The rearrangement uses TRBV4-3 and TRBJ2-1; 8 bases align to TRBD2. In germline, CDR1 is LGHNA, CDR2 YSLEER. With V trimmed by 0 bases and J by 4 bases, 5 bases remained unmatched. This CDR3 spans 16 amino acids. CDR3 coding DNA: TGCGCCAGCAGCCAAGAGACGTCGGGGGGGTACAATGAGCAGTTCTTC. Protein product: CASSQETSGGYNEQFF.

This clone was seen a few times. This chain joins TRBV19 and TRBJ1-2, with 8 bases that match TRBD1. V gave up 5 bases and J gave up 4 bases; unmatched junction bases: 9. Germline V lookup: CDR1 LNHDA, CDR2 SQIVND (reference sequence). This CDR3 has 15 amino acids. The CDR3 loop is CASSPAGQGGYGYTF. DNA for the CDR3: TGTGCCAGTAGTCCCGCCGGACAGGGAGGCTATGGCTACACCTTC.

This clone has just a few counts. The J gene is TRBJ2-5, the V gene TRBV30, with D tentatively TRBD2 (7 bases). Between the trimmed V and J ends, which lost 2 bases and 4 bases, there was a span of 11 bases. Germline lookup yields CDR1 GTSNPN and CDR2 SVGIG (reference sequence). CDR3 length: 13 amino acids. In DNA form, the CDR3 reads TGTGCCTGGAGTTGGGGGGGCGGAGAGACCCAGTACTTC. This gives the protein CAWSWGGGETQYF.

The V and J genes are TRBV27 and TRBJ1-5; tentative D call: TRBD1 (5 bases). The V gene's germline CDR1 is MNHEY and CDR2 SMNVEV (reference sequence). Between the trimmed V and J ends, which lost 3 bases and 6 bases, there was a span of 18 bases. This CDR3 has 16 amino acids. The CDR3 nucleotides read TGTGCCAGCAGTTTTTATGGGCAGGGTAGGATTCAGCCCCAGCATTTT. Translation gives CASSFYGQGRIQPQHF.